These 14 T cell receptor beta chains were all obtained from the same sample, sequenced in a study of cytomegalovirus exposure and HLA in healthy donors. A multiplex PCR was run with 60 Vbeta primers and 13 Jbeta primers. TCRdb keeps only in-frame clones here, not all; method: immunoSEQ multiplex PCR. Of about 190,000 clones in the sample, around 85% were seen once. The sample consisted of PBMCs. These receptors were taken from a man in his forties in good health and CMV-seropositive.

The V call is TRBV6-6, the J call TRBJ1-5; unclear D gene. This CDR3 is built from 12 residues. From germline, CDR1 is MNHNY and CDR2 SVGAGI (reference sequence). V dropped 0 bases and J dropped 11 bases, with 8 bases sitting between them. CDR3 amino acids: CASSYSGEAQHF. The CDR3 DNA is TGTGCCAGCAGTTACTCTGGGGAGGCCCAGCATTTT.

This CDR3 reads CASSYHPDRLNQPQHF. Here the CDR3 DNA reads TGTGCCAGCAGTTACCATCCGGACAGGCTCAATCAGCCCCAGCATTTT. The chain couples TRBV6-6 to TRBJ1-5; 7 positions match TRBD1. Unmatched junction bases numbered 7, after V lost 2 bases and J lost 3 bases. CDR3 length: 16 amino acids. Germline CDR1 MNHNY, CDR2 SVGAGI (reference sequence).

The chain combines TRBV30 with TRBJ1-6; 11 nucleotides line up with TRBD1. This CDR3 region has 14 residues. Per the germline V gene, CDR1 is GTSNPN and CDR2 is SVGIG (reference sequence). V was pared by 1 base and J by 9 bases, with 2 bases of the junction left unmatched. The CDR3 reads CAWSGDRGTSPLHF. CDR3 in DNA: TGTGCCTGGAGTGGGGACAGGGGGACTTCACCCCTCCACTTT.

J is TRBJ1-2 and V is TRBV5-4; 7 bases match TRBD1. The CDR3 extends over 16 amino acids. The ends lost 0 bases at V and 2 bases at J; junction bases unmatched: 7. Germline assignment: CDR1 SGHNT and CDR2 YYREEE (reference sequence). The CDR3 protein is CASSLGVAGGNYGYTF. For the CDR3, the DNA is TGTGCCAGCAGCTTGGGGGTGGCAGGGGGAAACTATGGCTACACCTTC.

The chain links TRBV28 to TRBJ2-7, with a possible D match to TRBD2 (5 bases). This CDR3 has 15 residues. V was trimmed by 5 bases and J by 6 bases, leaving 20 bases between them. Germline values: CDR1 MDHEN, CDR2 SYDVKM. The CDR3 loop is CASSVQRGRSVEQYF. In DNA, the CDR3 is TGTGCCAGCAGTGTCCAGAGAGGGCGAAGTGTCGAGCAGTACTTC. The variable domain in full, with the rest retrieved from reference TRBV28 and TRBJ2-7, is DVKVTQSSRYLVKRTGEKVFLECVQDMDHENMFWYRQDPGLGLRLIYFSYDVKMKEKGDIPEGYSVSREKKERFSLILESASTNQTSMYLCASSVQRGRSVEQYFGPGTRLTVT.

Here the CDR3 DNA reads TGTGCCAGCAGTTACCCTTCGACAGGGGAGACCGGGGAGCTGTTTTTT. This gives the protein CASSYPSTGETGELFF. J is TRBJ2-2 and V is TRBV6-5, with 8 bases fitting TRBD1. Germline V lookup: CDR1 MNHEY, CDR2 SVGAGI. There are 16 residues in the CDR3. The V gene end was trimmed by 2 bases and the J gene end by 5 bases; junction bases not matched to a gene: 7.

CDR3 amino acids: CAWSPKAAEAFF. CDR3 nucleotide sequence: TGTGCCTGGAGTCCCAAGGCGGCTGAAGCTTTCTTT. The chain has TRBV30 and TRBJ1-1; D unresolved. CDR3 length: 12 amino acids. The V end was cut by 2 bases, the J end by 6 bases, with 10 bases between. Germline V gene data show CDR1 as GTSNPN and CDR2 as SVGIG (reference sequence). The complete variable domain, with remaining parts taken from reference TRBV30 and TRBJ1-1, reads SQTIHQWPATLVQPVGSPLSLECTVEGTSNPNLYWYRQAAGRGLQLLFYSVGIGQISSEVPQNLSASRPQDRQFILSSKKLLLSDSGFYLCAWSPKAAEAFFGQGTRLTVV.

V gene TRBV15 combines with J gene TRBJ2-3; 13 positions match TRBD2. Unmatched junction bases numbered 6, after V lost 6 bases and J lost 3 bases. The CDR3 runs 16 residues. The V gene's germline CDR1 is LNHNV and CDR2 YYDKDF (reference sequence). The CDR3 here is CATRGTSGVVTDTQYF. As DNA, the CDR3 is TGTGCCACCAGGGGGACTAGCGGGGTCGTGACAGATACGCAGTATTTT.

This chain connects TRBV21-1 to TRBJ1-6; the table calls TRBD1, which could not be checked here. TRBV21-1 is noted as a pseudogene. The CDR3 sequence is 14 residues long. The CDR3 here is CASSKTGGSSPLHF. CDR3 nucleotide sequence: TGTGCCAGCAGCAAGACAGGGGGGAGTTCACCCCTCCACTTT.

The chain employs TRBV27 and TRBJ1-1; maybe TRBD1 (5 bases). Germline lookup yields CDR1 MNHEY and CDR2 SMNVEV (reference sequence). This CDR3 has 14 residues. Between the trimmed V and J ends, which lost 3 bases and 1 base, there was a span of 9 bases. The CDR3 loop is CASSFQGKNTEAFF. In nucleotides, the CDR3 is TGTGCCAGCAGTTTCCAGGGCAAGAACACTGAAGCTTTCTTT.

The gene calls are TRBV19 and TRBJ1-1, with D uncertain. Germline CDR1 LNHDA, CDR2 SQIVND (reference sequence). The V gene lost 1 base and the J gene lost 0 bases, with 9 bases spanning the gap. The CDR3 contains 15 residues. The CDR3 sequence: CASSIGVTMNTEAFF. The CDR3 DNA reads as TGTGCCAGTAGTATAGGAGTGACAATGAACACTGAAGCTTTCTTT. The variable domain in full, completed from reference TRBV19 and TRBJ1-1, reads DGGITQSPKYLFRKEGQNVTLSCEQNLNHDAMYWYRQDPGQGLRLIYYSQIVNDFQKGDIAEGYSVSREKKESFPLTVTSAQKNPTAFYLCASSIGVTMNTEAFFGQGTRLTVV.

The rearrangement links TRBV28 to TRBJ1-1, with 8 nucleotides matching TRBD1. CDR1 and CDR2 (germline): MDHEN, SYDVKM. The CDR3 is 12 amino acids. V dropped 7 bases and J dropped 9; count of bases not matched to a gene: 7. The CDR3 loop is CASTQGTGKAFF. In nucleotides, the CDR3 is TGTGCCAGCACCCAAGGGACAGGTAAAGCTTTCTTT.

This chain connects TRBV7-9 to TRBJ2-7; D ambiguous. The V gene lost 4 bases and the J gene lost 4 bases, with 8 bases spanning the gap. The CDR3 contains 12 residues. The germline gives CDR1 SEHNR, CDR2 FQNEAQ (reference sequence). The CDR3 here is CASSSSAYEQYF. The CDR3 region has the DNA TGTGCCAGCAGCTCGAGTGCGTACGAGCAGTACTTC.

This clone was counted a few times. The chain employs TRBV19 and TRBJ1-1; D is ambiguous. The length of the CDR3 is 15 residues. The V and J ends lost 3 bases and 6 bases respectively, with 17 bases between them. Germline CDR1 and CDR2: LNHDA and SQIVND (reference sequence). The CDR3 sequence is CASSIGAAGGSEAFF. The DNA for the CDR3 is TGTGCCAGTAGTATTGGTGCAGCTGGAGGTTCTGAAGCTTTCTTT.